The 26 T cell receptor beta chains below were found in one sample sequenced in a study of identical twins. TCRdb used MiXCR to reprocess the 5' RACE reads, holding one entry per CDR3 protein. The sample has 350,000 to 450,000 distinct CDR3 sequences, less than 20% seen once; the top ten hold 12%. The specimen sequenced was naive T cells sorted from blood. These TCRs come from a man in his forties or fifties in good health.

This clonotype was counted ten times or more. V usage is TRBV7-6 and J usage is TRBJ2-5, with D possibly being TRBD2 (5 bases). V was pared by 1 base and J by 5 bases, with 11 bases between. The CDR3 runs to 14 residues. CDR1 and CDR2 from the germline V gene are SGHVS and FNYEAQ. This CDR3 reads CASSLVLERETQYF. Here the CDR3 DNA reads TGTGCCAGCAGCTTAGTCTTAGAGCGGGAGACCCAGTACTTC.

V usage is TRBV6-2 or TRBV6-3 and J usage is TRBJ2-7, with 12 nucleotides matching TRBD1. This CDR3 has 14 amino acids. Germline V CDR1 and CDR2: MNHEY, SVGEGT. V dropped 7 bases and J dropped 7; count of bases not matched to a gene: 8. The CDR3 spells CASIPGQGAREQYF. The DNA for the CDR3 is TGTGCCAGCATCCCGGGACAGGGGGCGCGTGAGCAGTACTTC.

This clonotype was found many times. The CDR3 DNA reads TGCGCCAGCAGCCTCGGACAGGGGCCTGGCAATGAGCAGTTCTTC. Protein: CASSLGQGPGNEQFF. The chain employs TRBV5-1 and TRBJ2-1; TRBD1 matches at 9 bases. V shed 4 bases, J shed 6 bases, and the junction held 8 bases outside the gene matches. Per the germline V gene, CDR1 is SGHRS and CDR2 is YFSETQ. The CDR3 covers 15 residues. Full variable domain (remainder filled in from reference TRBV5-1 and TRBJ2-1): KAGVTQTPRYLIKTRGQQVTLSCSPISGHRSVSWYQQTPGQGLQFLFEYFSETQRNKGNFPGRFSGRQFSNSRSEMNVSTLELGDSALYLCASSLGQGPGNEQFFGPGTRLTVL.

This clonotype was picked up many times. The chain combines TRBV10-3 with TRBJ2-3; the D is unclear. The CDR3 covers 11 residues. CDR1 and CDR2 (germline): ENHRY, SYGVKD. Trimming removed 6 bases at V and 7 bases at J, with 8 bases between. As DNA, the CDR3 is TGTGCCATCAGGGCCCTTAATACGCAGTATTTT. Protein: CAIRALNTQYF.

The gene calls are TRBV12-3 or TRBV12-4 and TRBJ2-7, with D unresolved. The CDR3 is 13 residues long. Trimming stripped 8 bases from V and 5 bases from J, with 16 bases between. This CDR3 reads CASLETGKDEQYF. CDR3 nucleotide sequence: TGTGCCAGCCTCGAAACTGGGAAGGACGAGCAGTACTTC.

The rearrangement joins TRBV29-1 to TRBJ2-5; no firm D call. CDR1 is SQVTM and CDR2 is ANQGSEA in the germline V gene. CDR3 length: 12 amino acids. V lost 4 bases, J lost 1 base, and 7 bases lay in between. CDR3 loop: CSVAYIQETQYF. The DNA of the CDR3 is TGCAGCGTTGCGTACATCCAAGAGACCCAGTACTTC.

This chain joins TRBV7-9 and TRBJ2-1; no clear D. The CDR3 is 13 amino acids. Trimming cost V 1 base and J 9 bases, with 10 bases left between them. CDR1 is SEHNR, CDR2 FQNEAQ, per germline (reference sequence). CDR3 coding DNA: TGTGCCAGCAGCTTAGACTACATTCGTGAGCAGTTCTTC. Residues: CASSLDYIREQFF.

This rearrangement joins TRBV10-2 to TRBJ1-5; no firm D call. Germline lookup yields CDR1 WSHSY and CDR2 SAAADI. This CDR3 is 13 amino acids long. Trimming removed 4 bases at V and 4 bases at J, with 8 bases between. CDR3 nucleotide sequence: TGCGCCAGCAGTGTTAGATTTAATCAGCCCCAGCATTTT. Amino acids: CASSVRFNQPQHF.

The table lists this clonotype with a few counts. This rearrangement joins TRBV28 to TRBJ2-2; D unclear. The germline V gene encodes CDR1 MDHEN and CDR2 SYDVKM. The CDR3 is made up of 14 amino acids. The V end lost 2 bases, the J end lost 6 bases, and 10 bases lay between the germline ends. The CDR3: CASSLDTRSGELFF. Written as DNA, the CDR3 is TGTGCCAGCAGTTTAGACACACGTTCCGGGGAGCTGTTTTTT.

This clonotype was observed a few times. The rearrangement joins TRBV6-1 to TRBJ1-5, with TRBD1 as a possible D gene (5 bases). Trimming cost V 6 bases and J 3 bases, with 15 bases left between them. The CDR3 sequence is 15 residues long. Germline-derived CDR1 and CDR2 are MNHNS and SASEGT. The CDR3 DNA follows: TGTGCCAGCAGGATTGGGACCGGACACAATCAGCCCCAGCATTTT. It specifies CASRIGTGHNQPQHF.

This clonotype has ten or more counts. The chain recombines TRBV6-1 with TRBJ1-5; D unclear. The V end lost 5 bases, the J end lost 3 bases, and 14 bases lay between the germline ends. CDR3 length equals 15 residues. Germline V gives CDR1 MNHNS, CDR2 SASEGT. Here the CDR3 DNA reads TGTGCCAGCAGTCCGGGATCCGGATACAATCAGCCCCAGCATTTT. This codes for CASSPGSGYNQPQHF.

This clonotype was recorded many times. The rearrangement links TRBV12-3 or TRBV12-4 to TRBJ2-3; unclear D gene. The germline V and J ends were trimmed by 7 bases and 0 bases, with 14 bases remaining between them. The CDR3 runs to 15 residues. The CDR3 here is CASTLGVVSTDTQYF. Here the CDR3 DNA reads TGTGCCAGCACCCTTGGGGTTGTGAGCACAGATACGCAGTATTTT.

This chain connects TRBV12-3 or TRBV12-4 to TRBJ2-3; D gene unclear. The CDR3 consists of 17 residues. The ends were cut back, 4 bases at V and 0 bases at J, with 17 bases in the middle. The CDR3 DNA is TGTGCCAGCAGTTCCTTAGCCCGTCGCCCTAGCACAGATACGCAGTATTTT. As protein: CASSSLARRPSTDTQYF.

This clonotype showed up just a few times. J is TRBJ1-1 and V is TRBV5-6; 11 bases fit TRBD1. This CDR3 is 16 amino acids long. Germline V gives CDR1 SGHDT, CDR2 YYEEEE. The V and J ends lost 4 bases and 0 bases, in that order; junction bases with no gene match: 5. As DNA, the CDR3 is TGTGCCAGCAGCCTACGGACAGGGGGCCTGAACACTGAAGCTTTCTTT. This gives the protein CASSLRTGGLNTEAFF.

This clonotype was picked up a small number of times. The gene calls are TRBV12-3 or TRBV12-4 and TRBJ2-1, with D unclear. Trimming shortened V by 7 bases and J by 7 bases, and 14 bases separated the two germline ends. The CDR3 runs 13 residues. CDR3 DNA sequence: TGTGCCAGCAACTATAAGTCGGCGAATGAGCAGTTCTTC. Translating gives CASNYKSANEQFF.

This clonotype has at least ten counts. The chain combines TRBV5-1 with TRBJ1-2; tentatively, D is TRBD1 (5 bases). The CDR3 is 15 residues long. Germline CDR1 reads SGHRS; CDR2 reads YFSETQ. V lost 5 bases, J lost 4 bases, and 18 bases lay in between. The CDR3 here is CASSGGLDTSYGYTF. CDR3 in DNA: TGCGCCAGCAGTGGGGGACTCGACACCTCCTATGGCTACACCTTC.

This clonotype was detected only a few times. The rearrangement links TRBV25-1 to TRBJ2-5, with TRBD1 as a possible D gene (5 bases). Germline V gene data show CDR1 as MGHDK and CDR2 as SYGVNS. The CDR3 runs 15 residues. The V end lost 0 bases, the J end lost 7 bases, and 15 bases lay between the germline ends. The CDR3 coding sequence is TGTGCCAGCAGTGAATACCCAGGGTCCATCGGGACCCAGTACTTC. Its translation: CASSEYPGSIGTQYF.

Ten or more counts support this clonotype. Sequence at one end of the junction differs from germline and may be a read error. The chain joins TRBV5-6 to TRBJ2-4; TRBD1 matches at 12 bases. The CDR3 totals 17 residues. Germline CDR1 is SGHDT and CDR2 is YYEEEE. CDR3 nucleotides: TGTGCCAGCAGCCCCATAACGGGACAGGGGGCCATAAACATTCAGTACTTC. As protein: CASSPITGQGAINIQYF.

This clonotype showed up just a few times. This chain connects TRBV20-1 to TRBJ1-5; maybe TRBD1 (5 bases). The CDR3 loop spans 14 amino acids. V was clipped by 0 bases and J by 7 bases, with 13 bases between them. From germline, CDR1 is DFQATT and CDR2 SNEGSKA (reference sequence). This CDR3 is CSARDPGSRQPQHF. The CDR3 nucleotides read TGCAGTGCTAGAGACCCAGGGTCTCGGCAGCCCCAGCATTTT.

The gene calls are TRBV7-9 and TRBJ2-6; D is unclear. In germline, CDR1 is SEHNR, CDR2 FQNEAQ (reference sequence). Trimming removed 6 bases from V and 1 base from J, with 16 bases in between. The CDR3 is 17 residues long. CDR3 loop: CASRDLGFNSGANVLTF. The CDR3 DNA is TGTGCCAGCAGGGATTTGGGGTTTAATTCTGGGGCCAACGTCCTGACTTTC.

The table lists this clonotype with a few counts. The germline gene is not matched at one end of the junction; a read error may be the cause. The V call is TRBV5-1, the J call TRBJ2-6, with TRBD2 matching over 7 bases. The length of the CDR3 is 15 residues. In germline, CDR1 is SGHRS, CDR2 YFSETQ. The CDR3 spells CASSWGGSEANVLTF. DNA of the CDR3: TGCGCCAGCAGCTGGGGAGGGTCTGAGGCCAACGTCCTGACTTTC.

This clonotype occurred a few times. The V gene is TRBV20-1, the J gene TRBJ2-3; 8 bases are a match to TRBD2. The CDR3 runs to 12 residues. Germline V gene lookup returns CDR1 DFQATT and CDR2 SNEGSKA (reference sequence). Losses at the gene ends were 1 base for V and 6 bases for J; bases not matched to a gene: 0. Here the CDR3 reads CSARGLADTQYF. CDR3 coding DNA: TGCAGTGCTAGAGGACTAGCGGATACGCAGTATTTT.

This clonotype was counted only a few times. The chain has TRBV7-8 and TRBJ2-3, with 7 nucleotides matching TRBD1. The CDR3 is made up of 16 amino acids. The V segment lost 3 bases and the J segment 0 bases; nucleotides outside the gene matches: 6. In germline, CDR1 is SGHVS, CDR2 FQNEAQ. CDR3 DNA: TGTGCCAGCAGCTTCCTCGGGACAGCTAGCACAGATACGCAGTATTTT. This sequence encodes CASSFLGTASTDTQYF.

At least ten counts were recorded for this clonotype. J is TRBJ2-7 and V is TRBV20-1, with TRBD1 matching 7 bases. The junction had 3 bases not matched to a gene; V was cut back by 7 bases and J by 0 bases. The CDR3 has 12 amino acids. Germline V gives CDR1 DFQATT, CDR2 SNEGSKA (reference sequence). Here the CDR3 reads CSGGGPSYEQYF. CDR3 bases: TGCAGTGGAGGGGGCCCCTCCTACGAGCAGTACTTC.

This clonotype was observed at least ten times. The V and J genes are TRBV7-2 and TRBJ2-3, with D perhaps TRBD1 or TRBD2 (5 bases each). V lost 3 bases and J 5 bases, leaving 12 bases between the germline ends. Germline CDR1 and CDR2: SGHTA and FQGNSA. There are 14 residues in the CDR3. The CDR3 here is CASSLIGDRDTQYF. The CDR3, as DNA: TGTGCCAGCAGCTTGATCGGGGACCGAGATACGCAGTATTTT.

At least ten counts were recorded for this clonotype. CDR3 DNA: TGCAGTGCAGGGGAAGGACTAGATTCCGGGGAGCTGTTTTTT. This codes for CSAGEGLDSGELFF. The rearrangement links TRBV20-1 to TRBJ2-2, with 7 bases identical to TRBD2. CDR1 and CDR2 (germline): DFQATT, SNEGSKA (reference sequence). The CDR3 length is 14 residues. The V and J ends lost 6 bases and 6 bases, in that order; junction bases with no gene match: 10.